This T cell receptor beta chain was sequenced during a study of cytomegalovirus exposure and HLA in healthy donors. Whole-study context: Of some 360 genotyped donors, 81% clustered with self-reported Caucasian donors. Study results and limitations: Presence/absence analyses supposed approximately even sequencing depth among donors.

Germline lookup yields CDR1 MGHDK and CDR2 SYGVNS. This CDR3 contains 14 residues. PCR was performed using 60 Vbeta and 13 Jbeta primers. Assay: immunoSEQ multiplex PCR; the TCRdb copy retains only in-frame clones and omits some. The sample includes approximately 160,000 clones, about 80% of them seen just once. About this clone itself: The antigen is undetermined.

This sequence was found in a woman between 45 and 65 years old in good health and CMV-seropositive. The chain links TRBV25-1 to TRBJ2-5; perhaps TRBD1 as D (6 bases). The J call may not be correct, given that the DNA end is closer to TRBJ2-7. Source material: PBMCs. CDR3 DNA sequence: TGTGCCAGCGATACAGGGACCAGCTCCTACGAGCAGTACTTC. Translated, it gives CASDTGTSSYEQYF.